Sequencing of this TCR beta chain was carried out in a study of vaccination and CD4 T cells after COVID-19. Overall study context: Each individual in the study obtained two doses of BNT162b2 or mRNA-1273 vaccine.

Trimming shortened V by 1 base and J by 7 bases, and 13 bases separated the two germline ends. The CDR3 sequence is 14 residues long. CDR1 and CDR2 (germline): SNHLY, FYNNEI. Details on this clonotype: Its antigen is unidentified.

The Oncomine TCR Beta short-read assay sequenced DNA from cultured CD4+ T cells. TCRdb reanalysed the PCR reads using MiXCR and keeps one entry per CDR3 protein. The data show 8,000 or so distinct CDR3 sequences, with roughly 19% seen just once and around a fifth held by the top ten. Specified treatment: approximately nine-day PBMC culture with coronavirus spike peptide pools or control peptides (ViraFEST assay). ViraFEST enlarged antigen-specific T cell populations with peptide pools and afterwards sequenced TCRs. The sequence came from a human donor who had recovered from COVID-19. The sequenced sample was CD4+ T cells from blood, cultured in vitro, obtained after SARS-CoV-2 vaccination. The chain employs TRBV2 and TRBJ1-2; possible D gene TRBD1, 5 bases. The CDR3 DNA reads as TGTGCCAGCAGTGAAGAGAAGGGGCCCGGTGGCTACACCTTC. Translated: CASSEEKGPGGYTF.